One and the same sample provided the 20 T cell receptor beta chains below, sequenced in a study of blood T cell repertoires in COVID-19. Only in-frame clones appear in the TCRdb table, and some are missing; sequencing was by immunoSEQ multiplex PCR. In the table there are 200,000 to 250,000 clones, about 90% of which are singletons. The sample comprised peripheral blood. The source of these receptors is a woman aged 50 to 65 with acute or convalescent COVID-19.

The rearrangement uses TRBV5-1 and TRBJ1-4, with a tentative D call TRBD1 (6 bases). Germline V gene sequence: CDR1 SGHRS, CDR2 YFSETQ. Trimming stripped 3 bases from V and 6 bases from J, with 12 bases between. This CDR3 has 14 amino acids. The CDR3 DNA sequence: TGCGCCAGCAGCTCGGACAGACCCGATGAAAAACTGTTTTTT. Translation gives CASSSDRPDEKLFF.

This clone was found once. The V and J genes are TRBV6-5 and TRBJ1-6; TRBD1 is a possible D gene (5 bases). Germline V lookup: CDR1 MNHEY, CDR2 SVGAGI. Between the trimmed V and J ends, which lost 2 bases and 12 bases, there was a span of 11 bases. The CDR3 loop spans 13 amino acids. In DNA form, the CDR3 reads TGTGCCAGCAGTTACGGAGTGGGGGGACCCCTCCACTTT. Translated: CASSYGVGGPLHF.

Notes on this clone: Its ends do not fully match the called genes, so a read error is possible. The chain uses TRBV5-3 and TRBJ1-2; 9 positions agree with TRBD1. TRBV5-3 is reported as an ORF; its role is uncertain. The CDR3 runs to 12 residues. The CDR3 spells CARSRDREYQAF. The CDR3 nucleotides are TGTGCCAGAAGCCGGGACAGGGAATATCAAGCCTTC.

The chain combines TRBV6-5 with TRBJ1-3; 7 positions match TRBD1. V was clipped by 4 bases and J by 4 bases; unmatched bases: 7. This CDR3 region has 15 residues. Germline-derived CDR1 and CDR2 are MNHEY and SVGAGI. CDR3 bases: TGTGCCAGCAGTTTTGGACAGGCCGGGGGAAACACCATATATTTT. Its protein product is CASSFGQAGGNTIYF.

This chain uses TRBV4-3 with TRBJ1-1, with 10 nucleotides matching TRBD1. J lost 1 base, V lost 4 bases, and 3 bases had no gene match. The germline CDR1 and CDR2 sequences are LGHNA and YSLEER. The CDR3 sequence is 15 residues long. CDR3 sequence reads: CASSPGQGKNTEAFF. CDR3 coding DNA: TGCGCCAGCAGCCCGGGACAGGGGAAGAACACTGAAGCTTTCTTT.

This CDR3 reads CAWRNLAGGDTQYF. The CDR3 bases are TGTGCCTGGAGAAACCTAGCGGGAGGGGATACGCAGTATTTT. The gene calls are TRBV30 and TRBJ2-3; 12 bases agree with TRBD2. With 3 bases clipped from V and 6 bases from J, the junction kept 4 bases outside the gene matches. Germline assignment: CDR1 GTSNPN and CDR2 SVGIG (reference sequence). The length of the CDR3 is 14 residues.

The chain joins TRBV6-1 to TRBJ2-7; D is perhaps TRBD2 (5 bases). V lost 2 bases, J lost 7 bases, and 21 bases lay in between. Germline V gene lookup returns CDR1 MNHNS and CDR2 SASEGT. The CDR3 has 16 amino acids. The CDR3: CASSEQRSVRWEEQYF. In DNA, the CDR3 is TGTGCCAGCAGTGAACAGAGGTCAGTGAGATGGGAGGAGCAGTACTTC.

The chain couples TRBV18 to TRBJ2-1; D may be TRBD1 (6 bases). V was clipped by 4 bases and J by 5 bases, with 9 bases between them. The CDR3 is 13 amino acids. The germline CDR1 and CDR2 sequences are KGHSH and LQKENI. The CDR3: CASSQQGNNEQFF. DNA of the CDR3: TGTGCCAGCTCACAACAGGGAAACAATGAGCAGTTCTTC.

The chain uses TRBV6-6 and TRBJ2-1; TRBD1 matches 7 bases. J lost 3 bases, V lost 5 bases, and 10 bases had no gene match. This CDR3 comprises 16 residues. Germline V CDR1 and CDR2: MNHNY, SVGAGI (reference sequence). This CDR3 reads CASSRPGGKFYNEQFF. Written as DNA, the CDR3 is TGTGCCAGCAGTCGTCCAGGGGGTAAATTCTACAATGAGCAGTTCTTC.

The V gene is TRBV15, the J gene TRBJ2-7; TRBD1 matches 9 bases. V lost 2 bases and J lost 5; bases outside the gene matches: 7. Germline V gene sequence: CDR1 LNHNV, CDR2 YYDKDF (reference sequence). This CDR3 comprises 15 residues. The CDR3 DNA reads as TGTGCCACCAGCAGATCCGGACAGGGGCAGCACGAGCAGTACTTC. This codes for CATSRSGQGQHEQYF.

The rearrangement uses TRBV19 and TRBJ2-7; 12 bases are a match to TRBD2. Germline assignment: CDR1 LNHDA and CDR2 SQIVND (reference sequence). With 3 bases clipped from V and 6 bases from J, the junction kept 6 bases outside the gene matches. The CDR3 spans 15 residues. CDR3 sequence (DNA): TGTGCCAGTAGTATGACTAGCGGGAGTGTCGGCGAGCAGTACTTC. Translating gives CASSMTSGSVGEQYF. The full variable domain, its missing parts supplied by reference TRBV19 and TRBJ2-7, is DGGITQSPKYLFRKEGQNVTLSCEQNLNHDAMYWYRQDPGQGLRLIYYSQIVNDFQKGDIAEGYSVSREKKESFPLTVTSAQKNPTAFYLCASSMTSGSVGEQYFGPGTRLTVT.

The genes are TRBV7-6 and TRBJ1-1; 9 nucleotides agree with TRBD1. The germline gives CDR1 SGHVS, CDR2 FNYEAQ. With 3 bases clipped from V and 0 bases from J, the junction kept 5 bases outside the gene matches. The CDR3 has 16 residues. CDR3 protein: CASSLRQGVMNTEAFF. The CDR3 nucleotides are TGTGCCAGCAGCTTGAGACAGGGGGTCATGAACACTGAAGCTTTCTTT.

The V gene is TRBV5-1, the J gene TRBJ1-4; D unresolved. The CDR3 spans 14 residues. The V end lost 5 bases, the J end lost 0 bases, and 8 bases lay between the germline ends. Germline loops: CDR1 SGHRS, CDR2 YFSETQ. In DNA form, the CDR3 reads TGCGCCAGCAGACCACAAGCAACTAATGAAAAACTGTTTTTT. Translation: CASRPQATNEKLFF.

CDR3 region: CASSQGTAILYGYTF. Written as DNA, the CDR3 is TGTGCCAGCAGTCAGGGGACAGCCATACTCTATGGCTACACCTTC. The rearrangement links TRBV28 to TRBJ1-2, with 7 bases matching TRBD1. This CDR3 spans 15 amino acids. J was trimmed by 4 bases and V by 5 bases; bases with no gene match: 10. Germline CDR1 is MDHEN and CDR2 is SYDVKM.

The gene calls are TRBV5-1 and TRBJ2-7; D is uncertain. Germline values: CDR1 SGHRS, CDR2 YFSETQ. The CDR3 runs 12 residues. V was trimmed by 1 base and J by 5 bases, leaving 7 bases between them. The CDR3 region is CASSLPTNEQYF. The CDR3 bases are TGCGCCAGCAGCTTGCCCACTAACGAGCAGTACTTC.

This clone was observed a few times. V and J are TRBV5-6 and TRBJ2-7; 10 bases agree with TRBD2. The germline CDR1 and CDR2 sequences are SGHDT and YYEEEE. This CDR3 spans 15 amino acids. V shed 1 base, J shed 4 bases, and the junction held 5 bases outside the gene matches. The CDR3 nucleotides read TGTGCCAGCAGCTTGCTAGCGGGAGTCCAGTACGAGCAGTACTTC. Translated, it gives CASSLLAGVQYEQYF. Together with reference TRBV5-6 and TRBJ2-7, the CDR3 gives the full variable domain: DAGVTQSPTHLIKTRGQQVTLRCSPKSGHDTVSWYQQALGQGPQFIFQYYEEEERQRGNFPDRFSGHQFPNYSSELNVNALLLGDSALYLCASSLLAGVQYEQYFGPGTRLTVT.

The chain recombines TRBV7-8 with TRBJ1-2, with a tentative D call TRBD1 (5 bases). Trimming left V 6 bases short and J 4 bases short, with 15 bases between. The CDR3 length is 14 residues. The germline V gene encodes CDR1 SGHVS and CDR2 FQNEAQ. The CDR3 is CASSSSGWAYGYTF. CDR3 sequence (DNA): TGTGCCAGCAGTTCCTCAGGGTGGGCCTATGGCTACACCTTC. Based on the CDR3 plus reference TRBV7-8 and TRBJ1-2, the full variable domain is GAGVSQSPRYKVAKRGQDVALRCDPISGHVSLFWYQQALGQGPEFLTYFQNEAQLDKSGLPSDRFFAERPEGSVSTLKIQRTQQEDSAVYLCASSSSGWAYGYTFGSGTRLTVV.

The chain carries TRBV9 and TRBJ1-2; TRBD1 is a possible D gene (5 bases). Germline V gene data show CDR1 as SGDLS and CDR2 as YYNGEE. This CDR3 spans 17 amino acids. V was trimmed by 3 bases and J by 0 bases, leaving 18 bases between them. The DNA of the CDR3 is TGTGCCAGCAGCGGACGAGGATGGAGGGGTGCTAACTATGGCTACACCTTC. It translates to CASSGRGWRGANYGYTF.

J is TRBJ1-4 and V is TRBV27, with TRBD1 matching 11 bases. The germline gives CDR1 MNHEY, CDR2 SMNVEV (reference sequence). This CDR3 has 14 residues. J gave up 7 bases and V 4 bases, and 2 bases lay outside the gene matches. CDR3 sequence: CASSSGTGGEKLFF. The CDR3 bases are TGTGCCAGCAGTTCCGGGACAGGGGGTGAAAAACTGTTTTTT.

The chain links TRBV24-1 to TRBJ1-2; 9 nucleotides align to TRBD1. Looked up from germline, CDR1 is KGHDR and CDR2 is SFDVKD. V trimming: 5 bases; J trimming: 2 bases; junction bases outside the gene matches: 5. The CDR3 has 15 amino acids. This chain's CDR3 is CATSGGTGKNYGYTF. The DNA for the CDR3 is TGTGCCACCAGTGGAGGGACAGGGAAGAACTATGGCTACACCTTC.